Shown below are 29 T cell receptor beta chains from a single sample sequenced in a study of cytomegalovirus exposure and HLA in healthy donors. A multiplex PCR was run with 60 Vbeta primers and 13 Jbeta primers. The data were produced by immunoSEQ multiplex PCR, yet TCRdb's version contains in-frame clones alone and is incomplete. This sample has 150,000 to 200,000 clones, with about 75% found just once. The specimen was PBMCs. Receptors originate from a female donor in good health and CMV-seronegative.

This clone was picked up a small number of times. V and J are TRBV2 and TRBJ2-7, with D maybe TRBD2 (5 bases). The V end lost 3 bases, the J end lost 4 bases, and 10 bases lay between the germline ends. CDR1 and CDR2 from the germline V gene are SNHLY and FYNNEI. This CDR3 contains 13 residues. The CDR3 sequence: CASSDRRTYEQYF. As DNA, the CDR3 is TGTGCCAGCAGTGATAGACGGACTTACGAGCAGTACTTC. Complete variable domain (other parts from reference TRBV2 and TRBJ2-7): EPEVTQTPSHQVTQMGQEVILRCVPISNHLYFYWYRQILGQKVEFLVSFYNNEISEKSEIFDDQFSVERPDGSNFTLKIRSTKLEDSAMYFCASSDRRTYEQYFGPGTRLTVT.

This clone was seen a single time. The chain is built from TRBV7-3 and TRBJ1-1; 9 bases line up with TRBD1. CDR1 is SGHTA, CDR2 FQGTGA, per germline. The CDR3 covers 15 residues. V dropped 3 bases and J dropped 1; count of bases not matched to a gene: 3. The CDR3 nucleotides are TGTGCCAGCAGCTTGACAGGGGGAGGGAACACTGAAGCTTTCTTT. Its protein is CASSLTGGGNTEAFF.

The rearrangement links TRBV5-1 to TRBJ2-7; the D gene is possibly TRBD1 (6 bases). The V end lost 7 bases, the J end lost 6 bases, and 17 bases lay between the germline ends. The CDR3 is 13 residues long. Germline V CDR1 and CDR2: SGHRS, YFSETQ. The CDR3 here is CASSGTGKSEQYF. The CDR3 coding sequence is TGCGCCAGCTCGGGAACAGGGAAATCCGAGCAGTACTTC.

This clone has a handful of counts. The CDR3 bases are TGCAGCGGTGACGACAGATACACCGGGGAGCTGTTTTTT. Encoded protein: CSGDDRYTGELFF. The J gene is TRBJ2-2, the V gene TRBV29-1; the D gene is possibly TRBD1 (5 bases). Germline V lookup: CDR1 SQVTM, CDR2 ANQGSEA. V was cut by 7 bases and J by 3 bases, with 12 bases left in between. The CDR3 is made up of 13 amino acids.

The CDR3 spells CASSLQAYGYTF. The CDR3 DNA reads TGTGCCAGCAGTTTACAGGCTTATGGCTACACCTTC. The gene calls are TRBV7-2 and TRBJ1-2; perhaps TRBD1 as D (5 bases). Germline assignment: CDR1 SGHTA and CDR2 FQGNSA. CDR3 length: 12 amino acids. Trimming shortened V by 6 bases and J by 5 bases, and 10 bases separated the two germline ends.

The CDR3: CASGTQGYSNQPQHF. The CDR3, as DNA: TGTGCCAGCGGAACCCAGGGATATAGCAATCAGCCCCAGCATTTT. The rearrangement links TRBV28 to TRBJ1-5; D is possibly TRBD1 (5 bases). From germline, CDR1 is MDHEN and CDR2 SYDVKM. The CDR3 is 15 amino acids. V was trimmed by 8 bases and J by 0 bases, leaving 14 bases between them. Full variable domain (outside the CDR3, taken from reference TRBV28 and TRBJ1-5): DVKVTQSSRYLVKRTGEKVFLECVQDMDHENMFWYRQDPGLGLRLIYFSYDVKMKEKGDIPEGYSVSREKKERFSLILESASTNQTSMYLCASGTQGYSNQPQHFGDGTRLSIL.

V gene TRBV21-1 combines with J gene TRBJ2-4; the table calls TRBD2, which could not be checked here. TRBV21-1 constitutes a pseudogene. This CDR3 contains 16 residues. The CDR3 bases are TGTGCCAGCAGCAAAGAAGCGGGTCTAGCCAAAAACATTCAGTACTTC. Protein: CASSKEAGLAKNIQYF.

The chain recombines TRBV15 with TRBJ1-5; no clear D gene. Germline V lookup: CDR1 LNHNV, CDR2 YYDKDF (reference sequence). This CDR3 contains 13 residues. V dropped 1 base and J dropped 4 bases, with 5 bases sitting between them. The CDR3 sequence: CATSRVGNQPQHF. Written as DNA, the CDR3 is TGTGCCACCAGCAGAGTCGGGAATCAGCCCCAGCATTTT. The whole variable domain, remainder taken from reference TRBV15 and TRBJ1-5, is DAMVIQNPRYQVTQFGKPVTLSCSQTLNHNVMYWYQQKSSQAPKLLFHYYDKDFNNEADTPDNFQSRRPNTSFCFLDIRSPGLGDTAMYLCATSRVGNQPQHFGDGTRLSIL.

This chain links TRBV30 with TRBJ2-7; 9 bases are shared with TRBD2. The germline CDR1 and CDR2 sequences are GTSNPN and SVGIG (reference sequence). V was clipped by 4 bases and J by 1 base; unmatched bases: 2. The CDR3 consists of 13 residues. The CDR3 protein is CAWIAGASYEQYF. The CDR3 DNA is TGTGCCTGGATAGCGGGGGCATCCTACGAGCAGTACTTC.

This clone occurred a few times. This chain uses TRBV7-2 with TRBJ2-3; D is perhaps TRBD2 (6 bases). The germline gives CDR1 SGHTA, CDR2 FQGNSA. There are 14 residues in the CDR3. V shed 4 bases and J shed 6 bases, with 14 bases lying between them. The CDR3 loop reads CASSSSGEADTQYF. The CDR3 DNA reads as TGTGCCAGCAGCTCCTCGGGGGAGGCGGATACGCAGTATTTT.

V usage is TRBV19 and J usage is TRBJ1-1; D perhaps matches TRBD1 (5 bases). The length of the CDR3 is 14 residues. Germline V CDR1 and CDR2: LNHDA, SQIVND (reference sequence). V was cut by 5 bases and J by 5 bases, with 15 bases left in between. CDR3 sequence: CASSPDGGGTEAFF. The DNA of the CDR3 is TGTGCCAGTAGTCCTGACGGCGGGGGTACTGAAGCTTTCTTT. The full variable domain, rest sourced from reference TRBV19 and TRBJ1-1, is DGGITQSPKYLFRKEGQNVTLSCEQNLNHDAMYWYRQDPGQGLRLIYYSQIVNDFQKGDIAEGYSVSREKKESFPLTVTSAQKNPTAFYLCASSPDGGGTEAFFGQGTRLTVV.

The chain combines TRBV6-1 with TRBJ2-1; 11 positions match TRBD2. The CDR3 contains 14 residues. CDR1 MNHNS and CDR2 SASEGT come from the germline V gene. The junction had 0 bases not matched to a gene; V was cut back by 7 bases and J by 1 base. DNA for the CDR3: TGTGCCAGCACTAGCGGGAGGTCCTACAATGAGCAGTTCTTC. Its protein is CASTSGRSYNEQFF.

The chain joins TRBV28 to TRBJ1-1; TRBD1 might be the D (5 bases). The CDR3 covers 15 residues. Germline V lookup: CDR1 MDHEN, CDR2 SYDVKM. The V end lost 0 bases, the J end lost 1 base, and 9 bases lay between the germline ends. The CDR3 DNA is TGTGCCAGCAGTTTATGGTCGGGGGAGAACACTGAAGCTTTCTTT. The encoded protein is CASSLWSGENTEAFF.

This chain links TRBV6-4 with TRBJ2-1; 7 nucleotides line up with TRBD2. CDR3 length: 15 residues. CDR1 and CDR2 (germline): MRHNA, SNTAGT. J lost 4 bases, V lost 2 bases, and 5 bases had no gene match. Here the CDR3 reads CASSDVAGEYNEQFF. CDR3 sequence (DNA): TGTGCCAGCAGTGACGTGGCGGGAGAGTACAATGAGCAGTTCTTC.

In this sample, this clone turned up once. The chain has TRBV9 and TRBJ1-2, with D perhaps matching TRBD1 (6 bases). V lost 1 base and J 6 bases, leaving 16 bases between the germline ends. The V gene's germline CDR1 is SGDLS and CDR2 YYNGEE. The CDR3 runs to 15 residues. This CDR3 reads CASSVFSRGTDGYTF. Written as DNA, the CDR3 is TGTGCCAGCAGCGTATTCTCCAGGGGTACGGATGGCTACACCTTC.

This clone was recorded a few times. The limits of the CDR3 on the DNA are not certain, so only TCRdb's listed CDR3 is given. CDR3 protein: CASSSSGSDEKLFF. The rearrangement joins TRBV6-5 to TRBJ1-4. 14 amino acids form the CDR3, both terminal residues included. Per germline, CDR1 MNHEY and CDR2 SVGAGI.

The chain recombines TRBV11-2 with TRBJ2-1, with TRBD2 matching 10 bases. The V gene end was trimmed by 4 bases and the J gene end by 7 bases; junction bases not matched to a gene: 10. This CDR3 has 16 residues. Germline V gene data show CDR1 as SGHAT and CDR2 as FQNNGV. The CDR3 reads CASSSRPSGGGNEQFF. The CDR3 coding sequence is TGTGCCAGCAGCTCCAGGCCTAGCGGGGGCGGGAATGAGCAGTTCTTC.

The V gene is TRBV20-1, the J gene TRBJ1-1; tentative D call: TRBD1 (6 bases). CDR1 and CDR2 from the germline V gene are DFQATT and SNEGSKA (reference sequence). The CDR3 extends over 11 amino acids. V was shortened by 7 bases and J by 1 base, with 7 bases between the two germline ends. The CDR3 region is CSEDRNTEAFF. CDR3 bases: TGCAGTGAGGACAGGAACACTGAAGCTTTCTTT.

The gene calls are TRBV7-9 and TRBJ2-7; TRBD1 might be the D (6 bases). Germline values: CDR1 SEHNR, CDR2 FQNEAQ (reference sequence). Trimming removed 2 bases from V and 12 bases from J, with 11 bases in between. CDR3 size: 11 residues. In DNA, the CDR3 is TGTGCCAGCAGCTTACAAGGGGGTCCGTACTTC. Amino acids: CASSLQGGPYF.

This clone was counted only a few times. The V call is TRBV7-9, the J call TRBJ2-6; no firm D call. Germline CDR1 and CDR2: SEHNR and FQNEAQ (reference sequence). V was trimmed by 3 bases and J by 4 bases, leaving 7 bases between them. The CDR3 is made up of 14 amino acids. The CDR3 coding sequence is TGTGCCAGCAGCTTCGCGTTCGGGGCCAACGTCCTGACTTTC. Amino acids: CASSFAFGANVLTF.

There are a few counts of this clone. This chain links TRBV28 with TRBJ1-4; the D gene is possibly TRBD1 (5 bases). V dropped 2 bases and J dropped 7 bases, with 11 bases sitting between them. This CDR3 is built from 14 residues. Germline assignment: CDR1 MDHEN and CDR2 SYDVKM. This CDR3 is CASSLGGTGEKLFF. The CDR3 region has the DNA TGTGCCAGCAGTTTAGGCGGGACGGGTGAAAAACTGTTTTTT.

This chain connects TRBV11-2 to TRBJ2-4, with 7 bases lining up with TRBD1. The CDR3 consists of 16 residues. Germline assignment: CDR1 SGHAT and CDR2 FQNNGV. J lost 5 bases, V lost 2 bases, and 9 bases had no gene match. CDR3 sequence reads: CASSLRAGGRENIQYF. For the CDR3, the DNA is TGTGCCAGCAGCTTAAGGGCAGGGGGTCGGGAAAACATTCAGTACTTC.

In this sample, this clone turned up a few times. In DNA form, the CDR3 reads TGTGCCACCACTAGACGAGGGAATTCCTACGAGCAGTACTTC. It translates to CATTRRGNSYEQYF. The chain has TRBV2 and TRBJ2-7; D is perhaps TRBD2 (5 bases). Trimming left V 10 bases short and J 1 base short, with 17 bases between. The length of the CDR3 is 14 residues. Per germline, CDR1 SNHLY and CDR2 FYNNEI.

The genes are TRBV18 and TRBJ2-7, with D tentatively TRBD1 (6 bases). This CDR3 region has 15 residues. Trimming left V 6 bases short and J 2 bases short, with 17 bases between. Per germline, CDR1 KGHSH and CDR2 LQKENI. CDR3 sequence reads: CASSYGTPSTYEQYF. CDR3 bases: TGTGCCAGCTCTTACGGGACACCCTCTACCTACGAGCAGTACTTC.

The rearrangement links TRBV7-9 to TRBJ2-1, with 8 bases matching TRBD1. Germline V gene lookup returns CDR1 SEHNR and CDR2 FQNEAQ (reference sequence). The CDR3 runs 15 residues. V gave up 10 bases and J gave up 10 bases; unmatched junction bases: 18. The CDR3 is CAIELRQGKSEEQFF. CDR3 nucleotide sequence: TGTGCCATAGAGCTGCGACAGGGGAAAAGTGAGGAGCAGTTCTTC.

The chain couples TRBV4-2 to TRBJ1-4, with 7 positions matching TRBD1. Germline loops: CDR1 LGHNA, CDR2 YNFKEQ. The CDR3 extends over 15 amino acids. The trim removed 3 bases at V and 4 bases at J, leaving 5 bases unmatched. Written as DNA, the CDR3 is TGTGCCAGCAGCCACAGGGACAGCAATAATGAAAAACTGTTTTTT. Amino acid sequence: CASSHRDSNNEKLFF.

CDR3 loop: CASSYISPGETQYF. CDR3 nucleotides: TGTGCCAGCAGTTATATTTCGCCGGGGGAGACCCAGTACTTC. J is TRBJ2-5 and V is TRBV6-6, with a tentative D call TRBD2 (5 bases). This CDR3 is built from 14 residues. Per germline, CDR1 MNHNY and CDR2 SVGAGI (reference sequence). V shed 3 bases and J shed 5 bases, with 13 bases lying between them.

This chain joins TRBV30 and TRBJ1-5, with D hard to call. The V end lost 5 bases, the J end lost 0 bases, and 14 bases lay between the germline ends. The germline CDR1 and CDR2 sequences are GTSNPN and SVGIG (reference sequence). This CDR3 comprises 15 residues. The chain's CDR3 is CAWSLGDHSNQPQHF. The CDR3 DNA is TGTGCCTGGTCACTAGGCGACCATAGCAATCAGCCCCAGCATTTT.

DNA for the CDR3: TGTGCCAGCAGTTCCAGCGGGAGCGGCTACAATGAGCAGTTCTTC. Amino acids: CASSSSGSGYNEQFF. The chain couples TRBV7-9 to TRBJ2-1; TRBD2 aligns across 8 bases. V lost 6 bases to trimming and J lost 3 bases; unmatched junction nucleotides: 7. The germline V gene encodes CDR1 SEHNR and CDR2 FQNEAQ (reference sequence). The CDR3 spans 15 residues.